This entry lists 14 T cell receptor beta chains sequenced from one sample in a study of shared clonotypes between healthy human individuals. TCRdb keeps only in-frame clones here, not all; method: immunoSEQ multiplex PCR. The sample carries roughly 2.1 million clones, 85% to 95% recorded once. It was CD45RO-negative cells, positively selected for CCR7, that made up naive CD8 cells, with terminally differentiated effector memory CD45RA+ cells excluded. Sequences were obtained from naive CD8+ T cells from PBMCs. The receptors were sampled from a man younger than 35 in good health. Some clones in this sample may be carry-over from other donors' samples.

This chain connects TRBV27 to TRBJ2-7; D is uncertain. CDR1 and CDR2 (germline): MNHEY, SMNVEV (reference sequence). Trimming took off 7 bases at V and 6 bases at J, with 13 bases between the two ends. There are 12 residues in the CDR3. CDR3 nucleotides: TGTGCCAGCAAAATAGGTAGCAGCGAGCAGTACTTC. This gives the protein CASKIGSSEQYF.

CDR3 sequence: CASSLAGTGGYEQYF. CDR3 DNA: TGTGCCAGTAGTCTAGCCGGGACAGGGGGTTACGAGCAGTACTTC. The chain combines TRBV19 with TRBJ2-7; 11 bases match TRBD1. CDR3 length equals 15 residues. V lost 5 bases and J lost 4; bases outside the gene matches: 7. Germline CDR1 reads LNHDA; CDR2 reads SQIVND (reference sequence).

This chain connects TRBV27 to TRBJ2-1; 8 bases map to TRBD1. CDR1 and CDR2 (germline): MNHEY, SMNVEV (reference sequence). V dropped 5 bases and J dropped 9; count of bases not matched to a gene: 15. The CDR3 loop spans 16 amino acids. CDR3 nucleotides: TGTGCCAGCAGTCCAACCCACGGGACAGGCCGAATTGAGCAGTTCTTC. Encoded protein: CASSPTHGTGRIEQFF.

The V and J genes are TRBV5-6 and TRBJ2-2; D ambiguous. The CDR3 is 17 amino acids. Per the germline V gene, CDR1 is SGHDT and CDR2 is YYEEEE. Deletions cut 0 bases from V and 6 bases from J, with 18 bases between. The CDR3 bases are TGTGCCAGCAGCTTGGCAGGTACCGGACCTCTCGCCGGGGAGCTGTTTTTT. Translated, it gives CASSLAGTGPLAGELFF.

The chain is built from TRBV11-2 and TRBJ2-7; D could derive from TRBD1 or TRBD2 (5 bases each). The CDR3 sequence is 14 residues long. Trimming took off 5 bases at V and 0 bases at J, with 11 bases between the two ends. The germline V gene has CDR1 SGHAT and CDR2 FQNNGV. The CDR3 sequence is CASSARDGSYEQYF. CDR3 bases: TGTGCCAGCAGCGCCCGGGACGGCTCCTACGAGCAGTACTTC.

To note about this clone: An end of the junction differs from the germline gene, which may be a read error. The V call is TRBV28, the J call TRBJ2-7; a possible D gene is TRBD1 (6 bases). The CDR3 spans 14 residues. In germline, CDR1 is MDHEN, CDR2 SYDVKM. CDR3 bases: TGTGCCAGCAGTGAGAGGACAGCCTCCCACGAGCAGTACTTC. Its protein product is CASSERTASHEQYF.

The rearrangement links TRBV28 to TRBJ2-4; D might be TRBD2 (6 bases). Between the trimmed V and J ends, which lost 2 bases and 3 bases, there was a span of 11 bases. CDR3 length: 15 residues. Germline CDR1 reads MDHEN; CDR2 reads SYDVKM. Here the CDR3 reads CASSLSGWSKNIQYF. CDR3 in DNA: TGTGCCAGCAGTTTAAGCGGGTGGAGCAAAAACATTCAGTACTTC.

The CDR3 region is CASSLGPSSAEEPEETQYF. The CDR3, as DNA: TGTGCCAGCAGTTTAGGCCCCTCCAGCGCGGAAGAACCTGAAGAGACCCAGTACTTC. The chain is built from TRBV28 and TRBJ2-5, with unresolved D. This CDR3 region has 19 residues. Deletions cut 2 bases from V and 3 bases from J, with 25 bases between. The germline gives CDR1 MDHEN, CDR2 SYDVKM.

This chain joins TRBV9 and TRBJ2-1; possibly TRBD2 for D (6 bases). The CDR3 spans 21 residues. The ends were cut back, 0 bases at V and 0 bases at J, with 25 bases in the middle. Germline V gene lookup returns CDR1 SGDLS and CDR2 YYNGEE. The CDR3: CASSVVRGGHTQKSSYNEQFF. CDR3 sequence (DNA): TGTGCCAGCAGCGTAGTTCGGGGAGGCCACACCCAGAAGAGCTCCTACAATGAGCAGTTCTTC. The whole variable domain, filled in from reference TRBV9 and TRBJ2-1, reads DSGVTQTPKHLITATGQRVTLRCSPRSGDLSVYWYQQSLDQGLQFLIQYYNGEERAKGNILERFSAQQFPDLHSELNLSSLELGDSALYFCASSVVRGGHTQKSSYNEQFFGPGTRLTVL.

The chain joins TRBV28 to TRBJ2-2; 8 positions match TRBD2. The CDR3 runs to 18 residues. J was trimmed by 0 bases and V by 4 bases; bases with no gene match: 10. Looked up from germline, CDR1 is MDHEN and CDR2 is SYDVKM. The CDR3 DNA reads TGTGCCAGCAGTTCTCTACTCATTAGCGGGACGAACACCGGGGAGCTGTTTTTT. As protein: CASSSLLISGTNTGELFF.

This chain connects TRBV27 to TRBJ2-1; D tentatively reads TRBD1 or TRBD2 (5 bases each). V was shortened by 2 bases and J by 6 bases, with 14 bases between the two germline ends. Per the germline V gene, CDR1 is MNHEY and CDR2 is SMNVEV (reference sequence). The CDR3 has 15 amino acids. Written as DNA, the CDR3 is TGTGCCAGCAGTTTAGACAGCGGAGCCCTCAATGAGCAGTTCTTC. Amino acid sequence: CASSLDSGALNEQFF.

The chain uses TRBV7-6 and TRBJ2-1; D remains ambiguous. The CDR3 totals 16 residues. V was clipped by 1 base and J by 5 bases, with 15 bases between them. Germline CDR1 SGHVS, CDR2 FNYEAQ. The CDR3 is CASSLVYRRPNNEQFF. The CDR3 DNA reads as TGTGCCAGCAGCTTAGTCTACCGCCGACCTAACAATGAGCAGTTCTTC.

This clone was seen a single time. V is TRBV15 and J is TRBJ2-7; D uncertain. V lost 3 bases and J 3 bases, leaving 21 bases between the germline ends. This CDR3 is built from 17 residues. Per the germline V gene, CDR1 is LNHNV and CDR2 is YYDKDF (reference sequence). The CDR3 DNA follows: TGTGCCACCAGCAGCGAAATGGACCTTAAAACCAACTACGAGCAGTACTTC. Amino acids: CATSSEMDLKTNYEQYF.

A remark on this clone: The sample carries other DNA sequences with the same CDR3. This chain connects TRBV19 to TRBJ2-7; TRBD1 aligns across 8 bases. Germline assignment: CDR1 LNHDA and CDR2 SQIVND (reference sequence). The J segment lost 2 bases and the V segment lost 1 base, leaving 4 bases of the junction unmatched. This CDR3 is built from 15 residues. The CDR3 loop reads CASSIGTGGTYEQYF. In DNA form, the CDR3 reads TGTGCCAGTAGTATAGGTACAGGGGGGACCTACGAGCAGTACTTC.